The clone carrying this T cell receptor (beta chain) has a handful of counts. The antigen is undetermined. Bone marrow was sampled from every patient at the time of active disease. This sample was taken from a study of read filtering for tumor transcriptome and immune sequencing. Study-wide findings and caveats: The sorted CD138-negative fraction was a mixed bone marrow immune population, not purified T cells. Roughly four fifths of IR-seq clonotypes had one read, totaling about 3.3% of reads; RNA-seq: roughly 76% and 46%.

Trimming removed 2 bases from V and 5 bases from J, with 19 bases in between. This CDR3 comprises 16 residues. Germline CDR1 is LNHDA and CDR2 is SQIVND (reference sequence). Molecular barcoded adaptors covering alpha/delta and beta/gamma chains were used on approximately 400 ng RNA. Each CDR3 protein gets one entry after TCRdb re-called the reads with MiXCR. The sample holds approximately 61,000 distinct CDR3 sequences; about a fifth are singletons and the top ten take over 11%. The sequence was collected from a donor at least 40 years old with multiple myeloma. The chain couples TRBV19 to TRBJ2-7; possible D gene TRBD1, 6 bases. Material for sequencing was a population of CD138-negative cells sorted from bone marrow. CDR3 region: CASSITRQDRTNEQYF. CDR3 DNA sequence: TGTGCCAGTAGTATAACCCGACAGGATAGAACCAACGAGCAGTACTTC.